Below are 32 T cell receptor beta chains sequenced from a single sample in a study of cytomegalovirus exposure and HLA in healthy donors. The PCR used 60 Vbeta and 13 Jbeta primers. Clones were sequenced by immunoSEQ multiplex PCR, and TCRdb holds only the in-frame ones, with some missing. The sample lists fewer than 250,000 clones; more than 75% were seen once. The specimen was PBMCs. Source of these receptors: a man aged 40-49 years in good health and CMV-seropositive.

This clone was picked up one time. The V call is TRBV18, the J call TRBJ2-1; 11 nucleotides align to TRBD2. V lost 3 bases to trimming and J lost 8 bases; unmatched junction nucleotides: 6. This CDR3 has 15 amino acids. CDR1 and CDR2 (germline): KGHSH, LQKENI. CDR3 sequence reads: CASSPQGTSGDEQFF. The CDR3, as DNA: TGTGCCAGCTCACCCCAGGGGACTAGCGGCGATGAGCAGTTCTTC.

This sequence joins TRBV29-1 and TRBJ2-1; TRBD1 is a possible D gene (6 bases). Germline V CDR1 and CDR2: SQVTM, ANQGSEA. The CDR3 is 13 residues long. Trimming removed 3 bases from V and 7 bases from J, with 13 bases in between. CDR3 amino acids: CSVETGWGNEQFF. In DNA form, the CDR3 reads TGCAGCGTTGAGACAGGCTGGGGGAATGAGCAGTTCTTC.

V and J are TRBV7-2 and TRBJ1-2; 7 positions match TRBD1. The V gene end was trimmed by 3 bases and the J gene end by 2 bases; junction bases not matched to a gene: 3. CDR3 length equals 14 residues. Germline CDR1 is SGHTA and CDR2 is FQGNSA. The CDR3 DNA reads TGTGCCAGCAGCTTGGGACAGTACAACTATGGCTACACCTTC. As protein: CASSLGQYNYGYTF.

The V gene is TRBV5-1, the J gene TRBJ2-1; 7 nucleotides align to TRBD1. The germline V gene encodes CDR1 SGHRS and CDR2 YFSETQ. The V segment lost 4 bases and the J segment 7 bases; nucleotides outside the gene matches: 2. The CDR3 is made up of 12 amino acids. The CDR3 loop is CASSQGVNEQFF. The CDR3 DNA is TGCGCCAGCAGCCAGGGGGTTAATGAGCAGTTCTTC.

The V gene is TRBV5-4, the J gene TRBJ2-7; maybe TRBD2 (7 bases). This CDR3 spans 18 amino acids. Germline V gene sequence: CDR1 SGHNT, CDR2 YYREEE (reference sequence). Trimming pared 0 bases from V and 0 bases from J, leaving 19 bases between. The CDR3 nucleotides read TGTGCCAGCAGCTTGGGGCCCGTGGCGGGGGCCCTCTCCTACGAGCAGTACTTC. It is translated as CASSLGPVAGALSYEQYF.

V and J are TRBV2 and TRBJ2-1, with 13 bases matching TRBD2. The CDR3 spans 16 residues. J gave up 8 bases and V 5 bases, and 9 bases lay outside the gene matches. From germline, CDR1 is SNHLY and CDR2 FYNNEI. As DNA, the CDR3 is TGTGCCAGCAGTCCTAGCCGACTAGCGGGGGGTGATGAGCAGTTCTTC. As protein: CASSPSRLAGGDEQFF.

The chain combines TRBV7-9 with TRBJ2-1; possibly TRBD2 for D (6 bases). CDR1 and CDR2 from the germline V gene are SEHNR and FQNEAQ (reference sequence). The CDR3 runs 14 residues. V dropped 0 bases and J dropped 12 bases, with 15 bases sitting between them. The CDR3 loop reads CASSLARSAGRQFF. The CDR3 DNA reads as TGTGCCAGCAGCTTAGCGCGAAGCGCGGGGAGGCAGTTCTTC.

The V call is TRBV6-5, the J call TRBJ2-3; TRBD2 matches 9 bases. Germline V gene lookup returns CDR1 MNHEY and CDR2 SVGAGI. J lost 3 bases, V lost 6 bases, and 1 base had no gene match. The CDR3 consists of 13 residues. CDR3 sequence reads: CASRRGGTDTQYF. In DNA form, the CDR3 reads TGTGCCAGCAGGCGGGGGGGAACAGATACGCAGTATTTT.

CDR3 protein: CASSIQGANTEAFF. The CDR3 region has the DNA TGTGCCAGCAGTATACAGGGGGCGAACACTGAAGCTTTCTTT. The chain joins TRBV6-5 to TRBJ1-1; TRBD1 matches 9 bases. Germline CDR1 reads MNHEY; CDR2 reads SVGAGI. J was trimmed by 1 base and V by 5 bases; bases with no gene match: 2. The CDR3 runs to 14 residues.

The chain has TRBV19 and TRBJ2-5; the match to TRBD2 covers 7 bases. The V and J ends lost 2 bases and 2 bases, in that order; junction bases with no gene match: 8. This CDR3 has 16 residues. Germline V CDR1 and CDR2: LNHDA, SQIVND (reference sequence). In DNA, the CDR3 is TGTGCCAGTAGTATAATGGCGGGAGTTGGGCAAGAGACCCAGTACTTC. It encodes CASSIMAGVGQETQYF.

The chain uses TRBV7-6 and TRBJ1-2, with TRBD1 matching over 7 bases. Trimming at V came to 5 bases and at J to 3 bases, leaving 6 bases not matched to a gene. Germline V gives CDR1 SGHVS, CDR2 FNYEAQ. The CDR3 contains 14 residues. The CDR3 sequence is CASSQGGADYGYTF. The CDR3 DNA reads TGTGCCAGCAGCCAAGGGGGCGCGGACTATGGCTACACCTTC.

V and J are TRBV28 and TRBJ2-4, with 8 nucleotides matching TRBD1. CDR3 length: 17 residues. Germline assignment: CDR1 MDHEN and CDR2 SYDVKM. Trimming removed 2 bases from V and 1 base from J; junction bases left unmatched: 7. The CDR3 region has the DNA TGTGCCAGCAGTTTACCGCAGGGGGCGCGTGCCAAAAACATTCAGTACTTC. Its translation is CASSLPQGARAKNIQYF.

This chain connects TRBV5-4 to TRBJ1-2; 8 bases line up with TRBD1. The CDR3 totals 14 residues. V lost 5 bases and J lost 0; bases outside the gene matches: 3. From germline, CDR1 is SGHNT and CDR2 YYREEE (reference sequence). The CDR3 reads CASRSQGANYGYTF. As DNA, the CDR3 is TGTGCCAGCAGGTCACAGGGGGCTAACTATGGCTACACCTTC. The full variable domain, completed using reference TRBV5-4 and TRBJ1-2, is ETGVTQSPTHLIKTRGQQVTLRCSSQSGHNTVSWYQQALGQGPQFIFQYYREEENGRGNFPPRFSGLQFPNYSSELNVNALELDDSALYLCASRSQGANYGYTFGSGTRLTVV.

The genes are TRBV11-2 and TRBJ2-2, with 8 positions matching TRBD2. CDR1 is SGHAT and CDR2 is FQNNGV in the germline V gene. CDR3 length: 16 amino acids. The ends lost 3 bases at V and 7 bases at J; junction bases unmatched: 10. This chain's CDR3 is CASSFPSGGAVGELFF. The CDR3 DNA reads as TGTGCCAGCAGCTTCCCCTCCGGGGGGGCGGTCGGGGAGCTGTTTTTT. The full variable domain, rest sourced from reference TRBV11-2 and TRBJ2-2, is EAGVAQSPRYKIIEKRQSVAFWCNPISGHATLYWYQQILGQGPKLLIQFQNNGVVDDSQLPKDRFSAERLKGVDSTLKIQPAKLEDSAVYLCASSFPSGGAVGELFFGEGSRLTVL.

The chain combines TRBV7-9 with TRBJ2-7; 8 positions agree with TRBD2. V lost 5 bases to trimming and J lost 12 bases; unmatched junction nucleotides: 9. The CDR3 covers 12 residues. Germline V gene sequence: CDR1 SEHNR, CDR2 FQNEAQ (reference sequence). The CDR3 sequence: CASSPGGRDLYF. The CDR3 DNA follows: TGTGCCAGCAGCCCGGGGGGGAGGGATCTGTACTTC.

The rearrangement uses TRBV5-1 and TRBJ2-5; 7 bases are shared with TRBD2. The CDR3 has 15 residues. With 0 bases clipped from V and 2 bases from J, the junction kept 4 bases outside the gene matches. CDR1 and CDR2 from the germline V gene are SGHRS and YFSETQ. CDR3 bases: TGCGCCAGCAGCTTGGGGACTAGGACTCAAGAGACCCAGTACTTC. Its translation: CASSLGTRTQETQYF.

This sequence joins TRBV23-1 and TRBJ1-2; possibly TRBD1 for D (6 bases). Being an ORF, TRBV23-1 has a function that is uncertain. Trimming removed 4 bases at V and 8 bases at J, with 17 bases between. The CDR3 is 14 residues long. The CDR3 bases are TGCGCCAGCAGTCCTCGAGGGGGGGGCGGGGGCTACACCTTC. It yields the protein CASSPRGGGGGYTF.

This sequence joins TRBV6-1 and TRBJ2-7; 8 bases align to TRBD2. Losses at the gene ends were 1 base for V and 0 bases for J; bases not matched to a gene: 2. Germline lookup yields CDR1 MNHNS and CDR2 SASEGT. There are 15 residues in the CDR3. CDR3 sequence: CASSEVAGLSYEQYF. The CDR3 DNA follows: TGTGCCAGCAGTGAAGTAGCGGGACTCTCCTACGAGCAGTACTTC.

The chain uses TRBV5-6 and TRBJ2-7; TRBD1 matches 7 bases. Germline V gene sequence: CDR1 SGHDT, CDR2 YYEEEE. Trimming cost V 2 bases and J 6 bases; bases outside gene matches: 2. This CDR3 is 12 amino acids long. Here the CDR3 reads CASSFGTVEQYF. DNA of the CDR3: TGTGCCAGCAGCTTTGGGACAGTCGAGCAGTACTTC.

V is TRBV6-1 and J is TRBJ2-3; TRBD2 matches 11 bases. V dropped 2 bases and J dropped 7; count of bases not matched to a gene: 8. The germline CDR1 and CDR2 sequences are MNHNS and SASEGT. This CDR3 contains 16 residues. CDR3 amino acids: CASSESPSGGQNTQYF. DNA for the CDR3: TGTGCCAGCAGTGAATCGCCTAGCGGGGGGCAAAATACGCAGTATTTT.

This clone was counted once. The rearrangement joins TRBV9 to TRBJ1-3; TRBD1 matches at 7 bases. V dropped 0 bases and J dropped 1; count of bases not matched to a gene: 7. Germline CDR1 SGDLS, CDR2 YYNGEE. The CDR3 has 17 amino acids. CDR3 sequence: CASSVAGRGRSGNTIYF. CDR3 sequence (DNA): TGTGCCAGCAGCGTAGCGGGCAGGGGGAGATCTGGAAACACCATATATTTT.

V gene TRBV6-1 combines with J gene TRBJ1-6; weak D call: TRBD1 (6 bases). The germline V gene has CDR1 MNHNS and CDR2 SASEGT. The ends were cut back, 8 bases at V and 7 bases at J, with 15 bases in the middle. This CDR3 has 14 residues. CDR3 in DNA: TGTGCCAGCTACCTCAGGGGAGGGAATTCACCCCTCCACTTT. Translation: CASYLRGGNSPLHF.

This clone was detected once. V is TRBV6-5 and J is TRBJ1-3; D not resolved. This CDR3 has 15 residues. From germline, CDR1 is MNHEY and CDR2 SVGAGI. Trimming removed 0 bases at V and 0 bases at J, with 6 bases between. The CDR3 spells CASSYSSNSGNTIYF. In nucleotides, the CDR3 is TGTGCCAGCAGTTACTCCAGTAACTCTGGAAACACCATATATTTT.

The chain has TRBV6-5 and TRBJ1-1, with TRBD1 matching over 7 bases. The CDR3 contains 13 residues. The ends lost 8 bases at V and 0 bases at J; junction bases unmatched: 3. Germline CDR1 is MNHEY and CDR2 is SVGAGI. The chain's CDR3 is CASGDSLNTEAFF. CDR3 DNA: TGTGCCAGCGGGGACAGCTTGAACACTGAAGCTTTCTTT.

The gene calls are TRBV10-3 and TRBJ2-1; D ambiguous. Germline-derived CDR1 and CDR2 are ENHRY and SYGVKD. CDR3 length equals 13 residues. Trimming took off 0 bases at V and 7 bases at J, with 7 bases between the two ends. The CDR3 DNA follows: TGTGCCATCAGTGAGTCGACCGGGAATGAGCAGTTCTTC. The encoded protein is CAISESTGNEQFF.

About this clone: Distinct nucleotide sequences in the sample also encode this CDR3. The V and J genes are TRBV2 and TRBJ1-5; weak D call: TRBD1 (6 bases). Germline V gives CDR1 SNHLY, CDR2 FYNNEI. With 5 bases removed from V and 0 bases from J, the gap between germline ends came to 8 bases. The CDR3 extends over 14 amino acids. The CDR3 nucleotides are TGTGCCAGCAGTCTGGACAGTAGCAATCAGCCCCAGCATTTT. Protein sequence: CASSLDSSNQPQHF.

This clone appeared once. In DNA, the CDR3 is TGTGCCAGCAGCTTAGAGGGGGGACAGTCCAATCAGCCCCAGCATTTT. It is translated as CASSLEGGQSNQPQHF. This chain joins TRBV7-9 and TRBJ1-5; the match to TRBD1 covers 7 bases. This CDR3 comprises 16 residues. The V gene's germline CDR1 is SEHNR and CDR2 FQNEAQ (reference sequence). Trimming at V came to 1 base and at J to 3 bases, leaving 6 bases not matched to a gene.

V is TRBV5-1 and J is TRBJ2-3, with 11 bases that match TRBD2. This CDR3 spans 17 amino acids. Germline values: CDR1 SGHRS, CDR2 YFSETQ. Trimming took 5 bases from V and 1 from J; bases not matched to a gene: 9. The CDR3 spells CASRGGVLAGGTDTQYF. CDR3 in DNA: TGCGCCAGCAGGGGAGGGGTACTAGCGGGAGGCACAGATACGCAGTATTTT.

V gene TRBV21-1 combines with J gene TRBJ1-1. TRBV21-1 is given as a pseudogene. This CDR3 region has 14 residues. CDR3 in DNA: TGTGCCAGCAGCAAAGCTTGGAGGGGCACTGAAGCTTTCTTT. This encodes CASSKAWRGTEAFF.

Details on this clone: The sample carries other DNA sequences with the same CDR3. The V and J genes are TRBV5-1 and TRBJ2-3; D possibly corresponds to TRBD1 (5 bases). The ends were cut back, 3 bases at V and 3 bases at J, with 11 bases in the middle. The CDR3 covers 14 residues. The germline CDR1 and CDR2 sequences are SGHRS and YFSETQ. CDR3 in amino acids: CASSSTGVTDTQYF. The CDR3 DNA reads as TGCGCCAGCAGCTCTACAGGAGTTACAGATACGCAGTATTTT.

The chain couples TRBV6-1 to TRBJ2-2, with 9 bases identical to TRBD2. In germline, CDR1 is MNHNS, CDR2 SASEGT. J lost 4 bases, V lost 8 bases, and 8 bases had no gene match. This CDR3 has 15 residues. The CDR3 bases are TGTGCCAGCTATCGGCGGGAGGGCCTCACCGGGGAGCTGTTTTTT. Residues: CASYRREGLTGELFF.

The J gene is TRBJ2-3, the V gene TRBV5-4; possible D gene TRBD2, 5 bases. The CDR3 covers 12 residues. CDR1 SGHNT and CDR2 YYREEE come from the germline V gene (reference sequence). With 4 bases removed from V and 6 bases from J, the gap between germline ends came to 9 bases. The CDR3: CASSQERDTQYF. In DNA, the CDR3 is TGTGCCAGCAGCCAGGAGCGGGATACGCAGTATTTT.